This is a list of T cell receptor beta chains from one sample in a study of blood T cell repertoires in COVID-19. The table came from immunoSEQ multiplex PCR; TCRdb's copy has only in-frame clones and leaves some out. This table has approximately 160,000 clones, 84% appearing once. Sequenced sample: peripheral blood. The receptor source for this set is a man in his forties or fifties who had recovered from COVID-19. The CDR3 runs from the conserved cysteine through the conserved F or W. The order of the fields is V gene, J gene, CDR3 protein.

>TRBV2|TRBJ2-3
CASSGGGLAGPGDTQYF
>TRBV11-1|TRBJ2-7
CASSFGGRSSYEQYF
>TRBV28|TRBJ1-5
CASTTTGANQPQHF
>TRBV30|TRBJ1-3
CAWSLHRETGRLSGNTIYF
>TRBV24-1|TRBJ2-2
CATSDMTGADTGELFF
>TRBV6-2/TRBV6-3|TRBJ2-1
CASSYSTWTSGGGNEQFF
>TRBV12-5|TRBJ1-5
CASGHGGNQPQHF
>TRBV7-8|TRBJ2-5
CASSPPPGRETQYF
>TRBV29-1|TRBJ2-5
CSVGGGGAETQYF
>TRBV4-1|TRBJ2-3
CASSQGQDTQYF
>TRBV28|TRBJ1-2
CASSQGTVYGYTF
>TRBV7-2|TRBJ2-7
CASSPSGNSYEQYF
>TRBV19|TRBJ1-1
CASGDRGLDTEAFF
>TRBV19|TRBJ1-1
CASSMETGAVNTEAFF
>TRBV7-2|TRBJ2-5
CASSPKETQYF
>TRBV19|TRBJ2-2
CASNPQNTGELFF
>TRBV27|TRBJ2-1
CASSPGIGPTGEQFF
>TRBV7-8|TRBJ2-7
CASSLRDFSYEQYF
>TRBV6-2/TRBV6-3|TRBJ2-5
CASSYSGQAMGQETQYF
>TRBV2|TRBJ2-1
CASSDMTFNEQFF
>TRBV2|TRBJ2-5
CASSGNLGAETQYF
>TRBV5-6|TRBJ2-1
CASSFARDSTYNEQFF
>TRBV29-1|TRBJ2-7
CSVGDFTSEQYF
>TRBV3-1/TRBV3-2|TRBJ2-2
CASSSGSGELFF
>TRBV7-8|TRBJ2-7
CASTPGFEQYF
>TRBV28|TRBJ2-3
CASSYQDRGADTQYF
>TRBV2|TRBJ2-3
CASNIGVGDTQYF
>TRBV9|TRBJ2-3
CASSVAGGISDTQYF
>TRBV11-2|TRBJ1-3
CASSPTVSSGNTIYF
>TRBV5-4|TRBJ2-1
CASSSGTTVNEQFF
>TRBV7-3|TRBJ2-3
CASSLTLVDTQYF
>TRBV6-2/TRBV6-3|TRBJ2-7
CASSTNRQGRTYEQYF
>TRBV5-6|TRBJ1-1
CASTLRRGAEAFF
>TRBV4-3|TRBJ2-3
CASSQDWEAEACTDTQYF
>TRBV19|TRBJ1-6
CASGEAGYNSPLHF
>TRBV19|TRBJ1-5
CASSILPLNQPQHF
>TRBV19|TRBJ2-3
CASSIGVDRGADTQYF
>TRBV6-4|TRBJ2-1
CASSLFSGGNEQFF
>TRBV5-1|TRBJ1-1
CASSLSTYSMNTEAFF
>TRBV27|TRBJ2-3
CASSLTLAGDTQYF
>TRBV7-9|TRBJ2-1
CASSLFLGEQFF
>TRBV4-2|TRBJ2-1
CASSQDRQERNEQFF
>TRBV7-9|TRBJ1-1
CASTTGTGNTEAFF
>TRBV5-4|TRBJ2-4
CASSLGGRGAKNIQYF
>TRBV28|TRBJ2-7
CASSFRRTGGDYYEQYF
>TRBV19|TRBJ1-1
CASSVDRGQNTEAFF
>TRBV5-4|TRBJ2-1
CASSLAGRRKNEQFF
>TRBV4-1|TRBJ1-4
CASSRDQTGFNEKLFF
>TRBV28|TRBJ2-1
CASSSRRTSGSNEQFF
>TRBV7-2|TRBJ2-1
CASSLDRSYSNEQFF
>TRBV27|TRBJ2-1
CASSLPGQGAGEQFF
>TRBV12-5|TRBJ2-7
CASGSTYEQYF
>TRBV27|TRBJ1-1
CASSPAGQMNTEAFF
>TRBV28|TRBJ2-2
CATTLGGTMNTGELFF
>TRBV4-3|TRBJ2-1
CASSQAGLSYNEQFF
>TRBV4-3|TRBJ2-3
CASSQDAGPTDTQYF